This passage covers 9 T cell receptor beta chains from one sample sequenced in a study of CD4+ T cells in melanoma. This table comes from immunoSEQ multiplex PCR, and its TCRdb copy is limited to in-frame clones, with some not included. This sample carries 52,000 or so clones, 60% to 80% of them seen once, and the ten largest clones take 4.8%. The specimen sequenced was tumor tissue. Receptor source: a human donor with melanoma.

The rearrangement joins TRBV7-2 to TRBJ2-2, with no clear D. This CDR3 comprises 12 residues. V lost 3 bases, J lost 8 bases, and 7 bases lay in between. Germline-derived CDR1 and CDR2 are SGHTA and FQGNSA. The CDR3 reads CASSFPGGELFF. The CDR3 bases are TGTGCCAGCAGCTTCCCTGGGGGGGAGCTGTTTTTT.

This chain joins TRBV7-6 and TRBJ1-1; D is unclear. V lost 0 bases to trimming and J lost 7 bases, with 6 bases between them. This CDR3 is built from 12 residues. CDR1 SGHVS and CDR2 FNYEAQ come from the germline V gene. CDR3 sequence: CASSLAGGEAFF. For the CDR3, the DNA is TGTGCCAGCAGCTTAGCGGGCGGTGAAGCTTTCTTT.

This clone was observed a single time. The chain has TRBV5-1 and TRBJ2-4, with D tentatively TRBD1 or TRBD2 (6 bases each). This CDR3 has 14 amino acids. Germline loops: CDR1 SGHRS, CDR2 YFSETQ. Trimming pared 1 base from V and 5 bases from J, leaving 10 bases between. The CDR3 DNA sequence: TGCGCCAGCAGCTTGACCGGGGGCCAAAACATTCAGTACTTC. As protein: CASSLTGGQNIQYF. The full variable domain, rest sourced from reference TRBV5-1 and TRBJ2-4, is KAGVTQTPRYLIKTRGQQVTLSCSPISGHRSVSWYQQTPGQGLQFLFEYFSETQRNKGNFPGRFSGRQFSNSRSEMNVSTLELGDSALYLCASSLTGGQNIQYFGAGTRLSVL.

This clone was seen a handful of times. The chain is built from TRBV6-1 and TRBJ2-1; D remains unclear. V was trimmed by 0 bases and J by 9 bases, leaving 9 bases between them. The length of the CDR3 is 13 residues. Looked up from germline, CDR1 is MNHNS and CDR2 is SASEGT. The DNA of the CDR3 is TGTGCCAGCAGTGAAGCAACCCAGAGTGAGCAGTTCTTC. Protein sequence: CASSEATQSEQFF.

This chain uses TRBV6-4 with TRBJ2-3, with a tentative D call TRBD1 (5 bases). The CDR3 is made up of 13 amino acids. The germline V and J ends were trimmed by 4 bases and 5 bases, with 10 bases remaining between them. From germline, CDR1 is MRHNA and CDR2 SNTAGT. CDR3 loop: CASSALRGDTQYF. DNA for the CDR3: TGTGCCAGCAGTGCCCTTAGGGGAGATACGCAGTATTTT.

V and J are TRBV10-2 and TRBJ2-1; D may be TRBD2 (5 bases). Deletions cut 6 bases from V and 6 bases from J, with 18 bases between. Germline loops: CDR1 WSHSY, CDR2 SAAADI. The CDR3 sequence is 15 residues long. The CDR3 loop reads CASSPSAGPGNEQFF. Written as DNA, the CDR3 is TGCGCCAGCAGCCCGAGTGCGGGCCCTGGCAATGAGCAGTTCTTC.

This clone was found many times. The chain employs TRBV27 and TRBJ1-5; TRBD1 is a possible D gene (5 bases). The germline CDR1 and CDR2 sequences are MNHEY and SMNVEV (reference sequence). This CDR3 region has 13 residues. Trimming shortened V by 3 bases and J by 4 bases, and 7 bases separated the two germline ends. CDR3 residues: CASSLTENQPQHF. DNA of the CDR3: TGTGCCAGCAGTTTGACAGAAAATCAGCCCCAGCATTTT.

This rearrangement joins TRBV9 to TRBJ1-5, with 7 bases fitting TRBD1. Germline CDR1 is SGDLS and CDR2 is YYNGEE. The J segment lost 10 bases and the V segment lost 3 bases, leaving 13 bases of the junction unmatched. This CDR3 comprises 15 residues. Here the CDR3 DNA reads TGTGCCAGCAGCGCCCTGACAGGGTGGAATGAACCCCAGCATTTT. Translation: CASSALTGWNEPQHF.

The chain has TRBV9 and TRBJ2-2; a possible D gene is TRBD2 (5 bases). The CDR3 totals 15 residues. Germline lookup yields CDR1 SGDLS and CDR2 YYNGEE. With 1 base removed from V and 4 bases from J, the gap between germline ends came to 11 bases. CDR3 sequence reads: CASSVNPGSTGELFF. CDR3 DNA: TGTGCCAGCAGCGTAAACCCGGGGAGCACCGGGGAGCTGTTTTTT.